This T cell receptor beta chain appears in the sequencing data of a study of blood T cell repertoires in COVID-19. This clone was seen only a few times. The assay was immunoSEQ multiplex PCR, and TCRdb's table has in-frame clones only and misses some. The data hold 200,000 to 250,000 clones, with 82% observed a single time. The clonotype originates from a woman older than 75 with COVID-19, enrolled during active disease. Specimen: peripheral blood.

CDR3 sequence reads: CASSSTSTSGSTGELFF. CDR3 DNA: TGTGCCAGCAGCTCCACCTCGACTAGCGGGAGCACCGGGGAGCTGTTTTTT. The chain uses TRBV7-2 and TRBJ2-2, with TRBD2 identical over 12 bases. Trimming cost V 4 bases and J 4 bases; bases outside gene matches: 7. Germline assignment: CDR1 SGHTA and CDR2 FQGNSA. This CDR3 has 17 residues.